This entry describes one T cell receptor beta chain. Antigen specificity is unknown. This sample is part of a study of cytomegalovirus exposure and HLA in healthy donors. General study results and limits: Some public TCRs appeared in many individuals, while most sequences were rare. Overall, around 150 TCR beta chains were annotated as cytomegalovirus-associated. Reports indicated that the classifier achieved high specificity and sensitivity in diagnosing cytomegalovirus status.

Donors were drawn from the approximately 130-subject validation cohort, separate from the approximately 620-subject first cohort. Profiled with immunoSEQ multiplex PCR; TCRdb holds only in-frame clones, not every one. The sample yields 190,000 or so clones, roughly 88% seen once. CDR3 length: 14 residues. CDR1 is SGHAT, CDR2 FQNNGV, per germline. Trimming shortened V by 1 base and J by 10 bases, and 14 bases separated the two germline ends. This receptor was taken from a woman between 25 and 40 years old in good health and CMV-seropositive. Sequencing was performed on PBMCs. The genes are TRBV11-2 and TRBJ1-5; D might be TRBD1 (5 bases). For the CDR3, the DNA is TGTGCCAGCAGCTTAGCGGGGGAGGGTCCCCCCCAGCATTTT. It codes for CASSLAGEGPPQHF.